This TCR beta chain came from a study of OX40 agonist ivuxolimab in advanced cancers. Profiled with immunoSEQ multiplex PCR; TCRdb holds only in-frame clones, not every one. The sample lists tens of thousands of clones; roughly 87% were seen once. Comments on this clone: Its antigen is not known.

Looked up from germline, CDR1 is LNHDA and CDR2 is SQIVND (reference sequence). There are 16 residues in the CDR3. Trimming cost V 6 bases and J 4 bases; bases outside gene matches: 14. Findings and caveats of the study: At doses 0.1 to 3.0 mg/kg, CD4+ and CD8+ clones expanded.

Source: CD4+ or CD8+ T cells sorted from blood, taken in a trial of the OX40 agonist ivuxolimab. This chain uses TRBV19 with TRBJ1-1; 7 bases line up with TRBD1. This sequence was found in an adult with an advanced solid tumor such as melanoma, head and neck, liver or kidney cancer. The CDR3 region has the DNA TGTGCCAGTAGGTACGGCCTAGGGGGCGCGGGCACTGAAGCTTTCTTT. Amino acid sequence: CASRYGLGGAGTEAFF.